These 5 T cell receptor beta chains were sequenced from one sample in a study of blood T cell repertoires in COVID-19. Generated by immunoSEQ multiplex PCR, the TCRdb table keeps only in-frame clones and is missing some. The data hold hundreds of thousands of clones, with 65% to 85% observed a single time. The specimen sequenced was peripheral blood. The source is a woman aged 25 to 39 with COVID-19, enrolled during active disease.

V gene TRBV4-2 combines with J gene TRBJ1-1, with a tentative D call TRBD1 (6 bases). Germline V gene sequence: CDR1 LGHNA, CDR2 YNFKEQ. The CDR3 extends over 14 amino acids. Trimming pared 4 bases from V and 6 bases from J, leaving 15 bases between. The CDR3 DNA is TGTGCCAGCAGCCGCCCCCCAGGGGTCGCTGAAGCTTTCTTT. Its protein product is CASSRPPGVAEAFF.

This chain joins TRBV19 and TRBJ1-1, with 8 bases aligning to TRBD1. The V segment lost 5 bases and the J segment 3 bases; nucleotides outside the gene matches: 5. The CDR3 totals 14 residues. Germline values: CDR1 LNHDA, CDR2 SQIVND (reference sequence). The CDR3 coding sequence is TGTGCCAGTAGTCCCGACAGGGGTTACACTGAAGCTTTCTTT. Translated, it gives CASSPDRGYTEAFF.

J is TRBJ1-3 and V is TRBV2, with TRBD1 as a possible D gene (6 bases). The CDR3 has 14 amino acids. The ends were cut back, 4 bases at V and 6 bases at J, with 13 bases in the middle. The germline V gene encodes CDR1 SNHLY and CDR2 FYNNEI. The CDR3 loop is CASSVARGENTIYF. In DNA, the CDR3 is TGTGCCAGCAGTGTGGCCAGGGGAGAAAACACCATATATTTT.

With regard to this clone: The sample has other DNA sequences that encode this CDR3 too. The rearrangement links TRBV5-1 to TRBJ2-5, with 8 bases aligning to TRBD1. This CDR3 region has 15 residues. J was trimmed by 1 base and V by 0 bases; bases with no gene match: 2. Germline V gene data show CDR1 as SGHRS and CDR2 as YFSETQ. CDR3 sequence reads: CASSLAGTGQETQYF. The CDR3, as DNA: TGCGCCAGCAGCTTGGCCGGGACAGGCCAAGAGACCCAGTACTTC.

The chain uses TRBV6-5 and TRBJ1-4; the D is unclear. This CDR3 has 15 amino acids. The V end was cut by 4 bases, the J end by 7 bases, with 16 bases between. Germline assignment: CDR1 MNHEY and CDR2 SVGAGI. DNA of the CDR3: TGTGCCAGCAGTTGGAGTAGGACGGGGAGTGAAAAACTGTTTTTT. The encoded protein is CASSWSRTGSEKLFF.